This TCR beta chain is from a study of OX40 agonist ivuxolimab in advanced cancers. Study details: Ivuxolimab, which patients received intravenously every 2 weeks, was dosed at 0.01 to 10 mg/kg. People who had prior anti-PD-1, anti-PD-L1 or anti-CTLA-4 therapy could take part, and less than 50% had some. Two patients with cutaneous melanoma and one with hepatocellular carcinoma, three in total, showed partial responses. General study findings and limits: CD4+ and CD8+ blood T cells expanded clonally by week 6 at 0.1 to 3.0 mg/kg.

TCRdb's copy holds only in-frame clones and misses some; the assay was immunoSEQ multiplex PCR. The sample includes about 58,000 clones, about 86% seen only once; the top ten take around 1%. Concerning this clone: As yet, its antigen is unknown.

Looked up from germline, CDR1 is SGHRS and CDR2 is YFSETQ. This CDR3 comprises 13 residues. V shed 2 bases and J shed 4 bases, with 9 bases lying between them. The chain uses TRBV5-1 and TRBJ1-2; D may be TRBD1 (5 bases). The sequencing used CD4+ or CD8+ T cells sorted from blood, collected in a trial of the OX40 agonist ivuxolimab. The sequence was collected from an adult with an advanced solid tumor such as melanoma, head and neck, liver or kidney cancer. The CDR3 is CASSFDRSYGYTF. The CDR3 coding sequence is TGCGCCAGCAGCTTTGACAGATCCTATGGCTACACCTTC. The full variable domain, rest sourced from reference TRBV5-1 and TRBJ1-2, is KAGVTQTPRYLIKTRGQQVTLSCSPISGHRSVSWYQQTPGQGLQFLFEYFSETQRNKGNFPGRFSGRQFSNSRSEMNVSTLELGDSALYLCASSFDRSYGYTFGSGTRLTVV.